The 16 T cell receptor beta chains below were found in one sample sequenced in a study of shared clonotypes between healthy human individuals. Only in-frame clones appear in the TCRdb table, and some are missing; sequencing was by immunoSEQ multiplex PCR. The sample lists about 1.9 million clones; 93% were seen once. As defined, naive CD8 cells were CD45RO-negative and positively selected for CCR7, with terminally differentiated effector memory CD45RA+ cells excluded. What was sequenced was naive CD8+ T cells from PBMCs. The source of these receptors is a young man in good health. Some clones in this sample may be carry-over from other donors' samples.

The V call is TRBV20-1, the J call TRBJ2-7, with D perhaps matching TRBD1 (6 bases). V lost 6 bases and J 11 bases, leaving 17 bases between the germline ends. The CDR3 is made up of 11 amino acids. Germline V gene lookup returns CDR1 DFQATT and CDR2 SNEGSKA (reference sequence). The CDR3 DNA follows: TGCAGTGCGACCAGACAGGCAGGGGAGTACTTC. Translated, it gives CSATRQAGEYF.

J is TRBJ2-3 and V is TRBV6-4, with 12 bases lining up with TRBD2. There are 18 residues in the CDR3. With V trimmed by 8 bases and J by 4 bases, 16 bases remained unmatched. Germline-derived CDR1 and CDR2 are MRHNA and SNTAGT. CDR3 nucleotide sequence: TGTGCCAGCCACGCATGGATAACTAGCGGGAGGCTGGCAGATACGCAGTATTTT. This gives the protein CASHAWITSGRLADTQYF.

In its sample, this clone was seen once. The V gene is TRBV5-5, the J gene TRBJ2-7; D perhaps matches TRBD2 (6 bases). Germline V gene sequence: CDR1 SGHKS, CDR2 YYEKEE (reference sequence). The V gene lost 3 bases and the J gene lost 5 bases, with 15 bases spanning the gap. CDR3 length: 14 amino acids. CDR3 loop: CASSSIPSGDEQYF. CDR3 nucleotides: TGTGCCAGCAGCTCCATTCCCTCGGGGGACGAGCAGTACTTC.

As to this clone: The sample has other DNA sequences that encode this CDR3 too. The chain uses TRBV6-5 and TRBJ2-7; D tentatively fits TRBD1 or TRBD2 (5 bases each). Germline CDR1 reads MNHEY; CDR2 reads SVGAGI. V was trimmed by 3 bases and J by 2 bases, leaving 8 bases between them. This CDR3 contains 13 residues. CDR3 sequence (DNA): TGTGCCAGCAGTTATGGGGGAACCTACGAGCAGTACTTC. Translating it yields CASSYGGTYEQYF.

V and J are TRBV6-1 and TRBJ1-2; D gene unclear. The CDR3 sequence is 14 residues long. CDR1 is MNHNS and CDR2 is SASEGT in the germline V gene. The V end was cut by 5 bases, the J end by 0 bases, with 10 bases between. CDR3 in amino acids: CASSLRVANYGYTF. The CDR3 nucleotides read TGTGCCAGCAGTTTGAGGGTTGCTAACTATGGCTACACCTTC.

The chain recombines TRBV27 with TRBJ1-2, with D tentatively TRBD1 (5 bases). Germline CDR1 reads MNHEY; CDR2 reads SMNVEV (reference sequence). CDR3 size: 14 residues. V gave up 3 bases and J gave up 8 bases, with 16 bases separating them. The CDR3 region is CASSLGPWVWGYTF. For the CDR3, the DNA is TGTGCCAGCAGTTTGGGACCTTGGGTGTGGGGCTACACCTTC.

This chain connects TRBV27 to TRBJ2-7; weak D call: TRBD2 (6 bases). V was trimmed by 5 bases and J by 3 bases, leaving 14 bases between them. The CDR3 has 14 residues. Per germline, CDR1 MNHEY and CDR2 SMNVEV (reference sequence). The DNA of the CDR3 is TGTGCCAGCAGTGGACTACCGAGGCTCTACGAGCAGTACTTC. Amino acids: CASSGLPRLYEQYF.

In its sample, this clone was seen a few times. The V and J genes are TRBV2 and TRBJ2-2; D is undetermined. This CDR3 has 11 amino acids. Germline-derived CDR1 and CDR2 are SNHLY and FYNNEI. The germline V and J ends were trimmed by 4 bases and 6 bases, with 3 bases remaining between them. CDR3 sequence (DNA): TGTGCCAGCAGTGTCCCCGGGGAGCTGTTTTTT. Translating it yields CASSVPGELFF.

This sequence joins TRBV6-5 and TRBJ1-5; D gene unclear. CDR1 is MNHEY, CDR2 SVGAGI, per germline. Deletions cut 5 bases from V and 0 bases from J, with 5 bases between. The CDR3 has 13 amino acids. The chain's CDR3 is CASSDDSNQPQHF. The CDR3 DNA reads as TGTGCCAGCAGTGACGATAGCAATCAGCCCCAGCATTTT.

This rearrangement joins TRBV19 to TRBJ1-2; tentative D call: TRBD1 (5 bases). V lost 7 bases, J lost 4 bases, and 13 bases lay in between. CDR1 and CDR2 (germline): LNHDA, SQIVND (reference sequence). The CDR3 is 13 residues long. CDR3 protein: CASTYGGTYGYTF. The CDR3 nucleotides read TGTGCCAGTACTTATGGGGGTACCTATGGCTACACCTTC.

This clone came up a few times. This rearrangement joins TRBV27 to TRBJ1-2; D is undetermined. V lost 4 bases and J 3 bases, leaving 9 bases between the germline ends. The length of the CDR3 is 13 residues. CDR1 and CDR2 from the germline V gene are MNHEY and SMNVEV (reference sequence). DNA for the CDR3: TGTGCCAGCAGTTCGATCCCTGACTATGGCTACACCTTC. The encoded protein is CASSSIPDYGYTF.

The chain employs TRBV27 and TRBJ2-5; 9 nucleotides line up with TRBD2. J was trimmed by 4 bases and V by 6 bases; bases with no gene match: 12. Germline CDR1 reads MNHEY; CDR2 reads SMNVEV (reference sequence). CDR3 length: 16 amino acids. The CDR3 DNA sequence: TGTGCCAGCAGGCTAGTTAGCGGGGGCCTGGCAGAGACCCAGTACTTC. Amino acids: CASRLVSGGLAETQYF.

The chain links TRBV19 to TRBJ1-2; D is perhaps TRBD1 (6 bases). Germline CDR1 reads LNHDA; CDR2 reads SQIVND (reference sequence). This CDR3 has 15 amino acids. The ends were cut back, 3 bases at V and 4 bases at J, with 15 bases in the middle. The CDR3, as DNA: TGTGCCAGTAGTATTGGTTCGGGGGCAGGCTATGGCTACACCTTC. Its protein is CASSIGSGAGYGYTF.

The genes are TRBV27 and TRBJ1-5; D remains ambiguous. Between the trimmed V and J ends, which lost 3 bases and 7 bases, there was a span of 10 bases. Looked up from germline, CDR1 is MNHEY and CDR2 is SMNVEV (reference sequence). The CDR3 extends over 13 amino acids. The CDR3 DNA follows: TGTGCCAGCAGTTTTGGTGTCCTGCAGCCCCAGCATTTT. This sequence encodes CASSFGVLQPQHF.

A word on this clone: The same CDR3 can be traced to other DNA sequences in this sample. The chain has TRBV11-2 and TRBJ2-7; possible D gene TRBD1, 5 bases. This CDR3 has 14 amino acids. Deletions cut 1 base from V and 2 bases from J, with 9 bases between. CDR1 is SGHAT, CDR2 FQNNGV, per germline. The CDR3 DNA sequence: TGTGCCAGCAGCTTAGGCGTCAGGGCCTACGAGCAGTACTTC. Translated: CASSLGVRAYEQYF.

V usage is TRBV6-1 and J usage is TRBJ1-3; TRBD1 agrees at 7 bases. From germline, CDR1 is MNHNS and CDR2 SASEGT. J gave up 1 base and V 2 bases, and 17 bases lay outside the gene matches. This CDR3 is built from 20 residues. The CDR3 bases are TGTGCCAGCAGTGAATATATAGGGGGCATTCAAATCCCTTCTGGAAACACCATATATTTT. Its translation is CASSEYIGGIQIPSGNTIYF.